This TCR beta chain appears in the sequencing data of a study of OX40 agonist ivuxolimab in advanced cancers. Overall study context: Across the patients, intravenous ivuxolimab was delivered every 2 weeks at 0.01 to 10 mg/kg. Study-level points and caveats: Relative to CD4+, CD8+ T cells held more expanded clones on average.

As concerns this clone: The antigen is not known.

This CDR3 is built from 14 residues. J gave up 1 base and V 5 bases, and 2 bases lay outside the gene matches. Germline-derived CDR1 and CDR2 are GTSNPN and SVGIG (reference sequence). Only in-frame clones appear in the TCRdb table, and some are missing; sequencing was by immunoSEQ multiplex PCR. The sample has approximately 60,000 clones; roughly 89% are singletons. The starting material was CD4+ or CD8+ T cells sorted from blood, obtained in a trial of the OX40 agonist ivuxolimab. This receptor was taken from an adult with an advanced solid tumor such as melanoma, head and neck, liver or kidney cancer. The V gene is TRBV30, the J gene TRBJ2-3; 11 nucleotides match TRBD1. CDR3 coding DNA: TGTGCCTGGGGACAGGGGGCCGGCACAGATACGCAGTATTTT. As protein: CAWGQGAGTDTQYF.